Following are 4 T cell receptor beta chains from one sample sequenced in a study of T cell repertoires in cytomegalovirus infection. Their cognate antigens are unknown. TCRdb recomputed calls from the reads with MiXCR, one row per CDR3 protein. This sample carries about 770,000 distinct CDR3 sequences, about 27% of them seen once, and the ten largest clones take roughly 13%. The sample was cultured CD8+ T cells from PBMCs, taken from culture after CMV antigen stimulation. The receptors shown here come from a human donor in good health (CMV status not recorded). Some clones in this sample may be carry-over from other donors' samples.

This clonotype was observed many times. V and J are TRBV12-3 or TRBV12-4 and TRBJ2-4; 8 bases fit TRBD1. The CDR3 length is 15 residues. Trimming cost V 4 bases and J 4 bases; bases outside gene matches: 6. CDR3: CASSSGTGIKNIQYF. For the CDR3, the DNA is TGTGCCAGCAGTTCCGGGACAGGCATAAAAAACATTCAGTACTTC.

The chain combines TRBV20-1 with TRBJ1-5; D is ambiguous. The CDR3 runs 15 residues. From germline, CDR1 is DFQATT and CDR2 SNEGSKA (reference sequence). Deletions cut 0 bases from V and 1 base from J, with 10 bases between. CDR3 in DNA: TGCAGTGCTAGAGAAAGCCGCTTAAGCAATCAGCCCCAGCATTTT. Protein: CSARESRLSNQPQHF.

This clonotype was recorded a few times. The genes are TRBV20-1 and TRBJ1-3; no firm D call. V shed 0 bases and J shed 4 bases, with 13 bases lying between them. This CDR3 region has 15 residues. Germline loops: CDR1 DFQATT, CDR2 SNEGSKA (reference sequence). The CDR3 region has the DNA TGCAGTGCTAGAGACCTTAGGGTTGGGGGAAACACCATATATTTT. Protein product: CSARDLRVGGNTIYF.

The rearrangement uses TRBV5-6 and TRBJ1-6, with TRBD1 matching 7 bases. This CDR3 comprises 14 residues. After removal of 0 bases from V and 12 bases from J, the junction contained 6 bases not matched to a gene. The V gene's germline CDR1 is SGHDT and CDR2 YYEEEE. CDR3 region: CASSLEQGVEPLHF. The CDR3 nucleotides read TGTGCCAGCAGCTTGGAGCAGGGGGTGGAACCCCTCCACTTT.